This T cell receptor (beta chain) was retrieved from a study of HIV-infected patients and healthy controls. As for the study in general: The CD4:CD8 ratio increased slightly in early therapy, but CD8 counts showed no consistent change. By the second bleed, viral load was undetectable in about 75% of the 16 patients. Study conclusions and caveats: Study cohorts differed slightly in age and sex, but this did not explain diversity differences.

The repertoire came from unfractionated whole blood and reflected all unsorted peripheral T cells. Enrolled donors were untreated HIV-infected adults about to begin antiretroviral therapy. A note on this clonotype: Its antigen is unidentified.

Alpha and beta constant-region primers primed reverse transcription of 500 to 550 ng RNA. Each of the alpha and beta chains got its own library through chain-specific third strand synthesis with indices. TCRdb re-derived calls from the 5' RACE reads in MiXCR, one entry per CDR3 protein. The sample consists of under 8,500 distinct CDR3 sequences, around 9.9% of them appearing once. The germline V gene has CDR1 SQVTM and CDR2 ANQGSEA. The CDR3 covers 15 residues. V lost 2 bases and J 0 bases, leaving 13 bases between the germline ends. The sample in question was blood, obtained before antiretroviral therapy. The chain combines TRBV29-1 with TRBJ1-1; the D is unclear. The clonotype comes from an adult with HIV infection. CDR3 coding DNA: TGCAGCGTTGAAAGTATAAACCGACTGAACACTGAAGCTTTCTTT. Translation: CSVESINRLNTEAFF.